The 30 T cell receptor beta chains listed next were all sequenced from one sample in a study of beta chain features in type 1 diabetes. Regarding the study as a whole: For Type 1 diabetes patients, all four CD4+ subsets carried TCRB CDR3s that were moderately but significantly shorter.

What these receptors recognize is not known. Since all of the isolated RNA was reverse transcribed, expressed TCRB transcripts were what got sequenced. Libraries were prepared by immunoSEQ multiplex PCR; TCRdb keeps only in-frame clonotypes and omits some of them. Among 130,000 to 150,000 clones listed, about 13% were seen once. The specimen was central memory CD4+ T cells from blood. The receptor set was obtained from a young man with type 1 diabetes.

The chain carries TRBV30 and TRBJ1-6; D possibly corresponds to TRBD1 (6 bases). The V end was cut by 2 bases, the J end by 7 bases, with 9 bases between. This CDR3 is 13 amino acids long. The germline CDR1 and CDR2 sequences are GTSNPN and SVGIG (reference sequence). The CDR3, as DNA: TGTGCCTGGAGTCGGGACACGAATTCACCCCTCCACTTT. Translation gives CAWSRDTNSPLHF. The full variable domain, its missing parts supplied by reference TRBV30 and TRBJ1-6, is SQTIHQWPATLVQPVGSPLSLECTVEGTSNPNLYWYRQAAGRGLQLLFYSVGIGQISSEVPQNLSASRPQDRQFILSSKKLLLSDSGFYLCAWSRDTNSPLHFGNGTRLTVT.

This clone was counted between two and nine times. This chain's CDR3 is CAWSAGTMSYTF. The CDR3 DNA reads TGTGCCTGGAGTGCCGGGACCATGAGCTACACCTTC. V gene TRBV30 combines with J gene TRBJ1-2; D possibly corresponds to TRBD1 (5 bases). Germline V gene data show CDR1 as GTSNPN and CDR2 as SVGIG (reference sequence). This CDR3 spans 12 amino acids. V lost 1 base to trimming and J lost 9 bases, with 12 bases between them.

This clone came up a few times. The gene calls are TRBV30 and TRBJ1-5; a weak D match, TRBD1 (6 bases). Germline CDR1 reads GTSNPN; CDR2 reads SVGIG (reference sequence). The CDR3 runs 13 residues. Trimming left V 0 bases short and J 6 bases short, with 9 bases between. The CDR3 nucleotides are TGTGCCTGGAGTGTACGGGGGCGTCAGCCCCAGCATTTT. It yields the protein CAWSVRGRQPQHF.

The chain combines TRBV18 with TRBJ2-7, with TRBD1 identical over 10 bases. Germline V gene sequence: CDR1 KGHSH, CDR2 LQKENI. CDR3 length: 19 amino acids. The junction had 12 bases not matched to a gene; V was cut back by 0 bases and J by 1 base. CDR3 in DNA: TGTGCCAGCTCACCACCGTCAGGGACAGGGGCTGGGTTTTCCTACGAGCAGTACTTC. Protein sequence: CASSPPSGTGAGFSYEQYF. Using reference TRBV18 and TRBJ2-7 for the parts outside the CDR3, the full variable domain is NAGVMQNPRHLVRRRGQEARLRCSPMKGHSHVYWYRQLPEEGLKFMVYLQKENIIDESGMPKERFSAEFPKEGPSILRIQQVVRGDSAAYFCASSPPSGTGAGFSYEQYFGPGTRLTVT.

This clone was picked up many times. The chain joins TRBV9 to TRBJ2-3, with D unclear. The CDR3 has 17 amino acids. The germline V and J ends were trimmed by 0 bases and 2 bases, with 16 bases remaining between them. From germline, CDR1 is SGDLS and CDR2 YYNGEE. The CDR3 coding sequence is TGTGCCAGCAGCGTAGCAGGTGGCCTTCCCGACACAGATACGCAGTATTTT. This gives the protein CASSVAGGLPDTDTQYF.

CDR3 region: CASSYTPPLRSPLHF. CDR3 nucleotide sequence: TGTGCCAGCAGTTACACCCCCCCTCTCCGTTCACCCCTCCACTTT. J is TRBJ1-6 and V is TRBV6-5, with D unresolved. V was shortened by 2 bases and J by 9 bases, with 14 bases between the two germline ends. CDR1 MNHEY and CDR2 SVGAGI come from the germline V gene. The CDR3 contains 15 residues.

The CDR3 coding sequence is TGCAGTGCTAGAGATACAGAGACCCAGTACTTC. Residues: CSARDTETQYF. The chain uses TRBV20-1 and TRBJ2-5; D is ambiguous. The CDR3 has 11 residues. V was cut by 0 bases and J by 4 bases, with 3 bases left in between. The V gene's germline CDR1 is DFQATT and CDR2 SNEGSKA (reference sequence).

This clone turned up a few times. The CDR3, as DNA: TGTGCCAGCAGCCTGACGGGCGGGGAGCTGTTTTTT. It translates to CASSLTGGELFF. The chain has TRBV5-4 and TRBJ2-2; D not resolved. Looked up from germline, CDR1 is SGHNT and CDR2 is YYREEE (reference sequence). The CDR3 is made up of 12 amino acids. The V end was cut by 4 bases, the J end by 7 bases, with 8 bases between.

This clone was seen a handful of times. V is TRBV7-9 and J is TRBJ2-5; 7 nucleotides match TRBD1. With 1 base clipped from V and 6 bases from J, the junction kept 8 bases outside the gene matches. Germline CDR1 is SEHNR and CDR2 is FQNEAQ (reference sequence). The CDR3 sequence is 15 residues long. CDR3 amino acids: CASSLGIDREKTQYF. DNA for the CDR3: TGTGCCAGCAGCTTAGGAATAGACAGGGAAAAGACCCAGTACTTC.

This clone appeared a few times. The CDR3: CASSYSIGDEQFF. The DNA for the CDR3 is TGTGCCAGCAGTTACTCGATAGGGGATGAGCAGTTCTTC. This sequence joins TRBV6-5 and TRBJ2-1; possibly TRBD1 for D (5 bases). CDR1 MNHEY and CDR2 SVGAGI come from the germline V gene. Trimming cost V 0 bases and J 8 bases, with 8 bases left between them. This CDR3 has 13 amino acids.

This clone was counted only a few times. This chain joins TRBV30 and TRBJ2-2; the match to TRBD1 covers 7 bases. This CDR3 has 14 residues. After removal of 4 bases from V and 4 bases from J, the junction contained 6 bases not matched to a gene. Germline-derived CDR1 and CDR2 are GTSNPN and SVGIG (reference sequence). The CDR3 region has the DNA TGTGCCTGGAAGGACAGGCGTAGCACCGGGGAGCTGTTTTTT. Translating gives CAWKDRRSTGELFF.

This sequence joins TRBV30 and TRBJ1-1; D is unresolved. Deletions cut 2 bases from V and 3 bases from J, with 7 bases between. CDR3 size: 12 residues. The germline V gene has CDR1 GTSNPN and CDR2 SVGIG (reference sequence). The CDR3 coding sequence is TGTGCCTGGAGTTACGGATACACTGAAGCTTTCTTT. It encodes CAWSYGYTEAFF.

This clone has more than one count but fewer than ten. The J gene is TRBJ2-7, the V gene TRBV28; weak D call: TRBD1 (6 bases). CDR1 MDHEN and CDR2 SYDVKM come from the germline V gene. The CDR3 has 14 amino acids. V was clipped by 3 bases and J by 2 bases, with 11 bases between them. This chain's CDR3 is CASSLGHSTYEQYF. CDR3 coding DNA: TGTGCCAGCAGTTTGGGACACTCGACCTACGAGCAGTACTTC.

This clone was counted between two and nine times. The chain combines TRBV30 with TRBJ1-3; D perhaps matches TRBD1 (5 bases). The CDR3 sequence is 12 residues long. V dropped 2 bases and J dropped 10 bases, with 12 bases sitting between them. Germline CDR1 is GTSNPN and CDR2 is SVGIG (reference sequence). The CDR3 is CAWSMQGGTIYF. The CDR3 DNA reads TGTGCCTGGAGTATGCAGGGCGGGACCATATATTTT. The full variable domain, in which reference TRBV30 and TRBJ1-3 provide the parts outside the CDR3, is SQTIHQWPATLVQPVGSPLSLECTVEGTSNPNLYWYRQAAGRGLQLLFYSVGIGQISSEVPQNLSASRPQDRQFILSSKKLLLSDSGFYLCAWSMQGGTIYFGEGSWLTVV.

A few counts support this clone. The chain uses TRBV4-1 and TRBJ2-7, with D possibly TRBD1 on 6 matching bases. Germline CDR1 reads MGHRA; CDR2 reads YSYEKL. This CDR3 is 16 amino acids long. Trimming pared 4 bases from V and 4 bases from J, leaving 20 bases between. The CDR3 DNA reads TGCGCCAGCAGCCTAGACAGGACAGCCCCTGGATACGAGCAGTACTTC. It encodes CASSLDRTAPGYEQYF.

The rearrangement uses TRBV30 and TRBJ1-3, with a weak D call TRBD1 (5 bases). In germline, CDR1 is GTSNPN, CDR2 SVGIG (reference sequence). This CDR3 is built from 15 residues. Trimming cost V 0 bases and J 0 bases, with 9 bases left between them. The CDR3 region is CAWSVPGRSGNTIYF. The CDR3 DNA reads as TGTGCCTGGAGTGTACCAGGGCGCTCTGGAAACACCATATATTTT.

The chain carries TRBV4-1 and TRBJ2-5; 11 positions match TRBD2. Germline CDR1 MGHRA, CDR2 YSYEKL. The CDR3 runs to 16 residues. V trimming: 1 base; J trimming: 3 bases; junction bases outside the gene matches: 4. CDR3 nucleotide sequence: TGCGCCAGCAGCCAAGGTAGCGGGGGGGCCGAAGAGACCCAGTACTTC. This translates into CASSQGSGGAEETQYF.

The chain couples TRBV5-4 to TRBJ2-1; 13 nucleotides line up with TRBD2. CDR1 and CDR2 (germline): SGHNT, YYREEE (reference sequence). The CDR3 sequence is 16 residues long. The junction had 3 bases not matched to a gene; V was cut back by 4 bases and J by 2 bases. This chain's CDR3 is CASSRGTSGAYNEQFF. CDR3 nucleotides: TGTGCCAGCAGCCGCGGGACTAGCGGGGCCTACAATGAGCAGTTCTTC.

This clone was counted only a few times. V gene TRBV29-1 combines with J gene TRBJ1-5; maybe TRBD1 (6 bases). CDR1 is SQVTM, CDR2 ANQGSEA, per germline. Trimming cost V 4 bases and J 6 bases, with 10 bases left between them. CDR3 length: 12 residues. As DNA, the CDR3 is TGCAGCGTTGGGGGGGCTGGTCAGCCCCAGCATTTT. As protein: CSVGGAGQPQHF.

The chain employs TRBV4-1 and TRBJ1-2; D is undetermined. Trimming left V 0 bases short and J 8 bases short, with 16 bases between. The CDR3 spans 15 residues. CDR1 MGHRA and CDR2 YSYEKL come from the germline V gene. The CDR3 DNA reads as TGCGCCAGCAGCCAAGATGGAATCGGGCGGGAAGGCTACACCTTC. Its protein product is CASSQDGIGREGYTF.

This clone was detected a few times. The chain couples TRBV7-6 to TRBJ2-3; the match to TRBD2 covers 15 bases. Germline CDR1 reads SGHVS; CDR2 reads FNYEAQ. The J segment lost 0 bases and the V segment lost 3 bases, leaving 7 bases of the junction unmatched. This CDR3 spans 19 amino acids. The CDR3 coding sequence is TGTGCCAGCAGCTTGGGACTAGCGGGGGGTCTTGGAAGCACAGATACGCAGTATTTT. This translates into CASSLGLAGGLGSTDTQYF.

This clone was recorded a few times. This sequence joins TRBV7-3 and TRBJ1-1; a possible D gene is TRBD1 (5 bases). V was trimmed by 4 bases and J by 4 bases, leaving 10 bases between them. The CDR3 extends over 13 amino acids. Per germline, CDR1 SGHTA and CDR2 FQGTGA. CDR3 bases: TGTGCCAGCAGCTCATCAGGGACCACTGAAGCTTTCTTT. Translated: CASSSSGTTEAFF.

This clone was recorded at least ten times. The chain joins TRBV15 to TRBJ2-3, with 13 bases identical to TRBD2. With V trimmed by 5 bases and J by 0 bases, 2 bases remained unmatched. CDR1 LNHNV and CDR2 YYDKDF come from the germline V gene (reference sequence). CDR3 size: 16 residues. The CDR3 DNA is TGTGCCACCAGCTCGGGACTAGCGGGGAGCACAGATACGCAGTATTTT. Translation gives CATSSGLAGSTDTQYF. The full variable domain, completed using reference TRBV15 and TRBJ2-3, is DAMVIQNPRYQVTQFGKPVTLSCSQTLNHNVMYWYQQKSSQAPKLLFHYYDKDFNNEADTPDNFQSRRPNTSFCFLDIRSPGLGDTAMYLCATSSGLAGSTDTQYFGPGTRLTVL.

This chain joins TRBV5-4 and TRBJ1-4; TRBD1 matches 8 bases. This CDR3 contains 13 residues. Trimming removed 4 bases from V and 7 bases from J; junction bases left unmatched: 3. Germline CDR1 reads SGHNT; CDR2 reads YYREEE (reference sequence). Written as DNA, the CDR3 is TGTGCCAGCAGCACGGACAGGGTTGAAAAACTGTTTTTT. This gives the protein CASSTDRVEKLFF.

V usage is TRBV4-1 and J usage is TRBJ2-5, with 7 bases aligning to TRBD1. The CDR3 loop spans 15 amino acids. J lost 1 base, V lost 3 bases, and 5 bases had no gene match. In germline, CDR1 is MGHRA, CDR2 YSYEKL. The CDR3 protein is CASSQTGTVQETQYF. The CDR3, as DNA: TGCGCCAGCAGCCAGACCGGGACAGTCCAAGAGACCCAGTACTTC.

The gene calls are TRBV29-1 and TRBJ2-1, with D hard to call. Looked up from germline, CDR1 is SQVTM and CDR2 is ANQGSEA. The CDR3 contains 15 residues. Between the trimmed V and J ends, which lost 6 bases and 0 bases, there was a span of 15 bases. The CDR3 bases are TGCAGCGTCGACCAAGACCCGAACTCCTACAATGAGCAGTTCTTC. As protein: CSVDQDPNSYNEQFF.

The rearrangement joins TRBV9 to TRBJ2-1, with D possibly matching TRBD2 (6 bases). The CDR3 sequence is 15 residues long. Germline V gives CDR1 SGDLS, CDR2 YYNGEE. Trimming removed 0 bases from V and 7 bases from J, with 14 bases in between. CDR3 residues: CASSVDGRGRNEQFF. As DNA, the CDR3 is TGTGCCAGCAGCGTAGATGGGCGGGGTAGAAATGAGCAGTTCTTC.

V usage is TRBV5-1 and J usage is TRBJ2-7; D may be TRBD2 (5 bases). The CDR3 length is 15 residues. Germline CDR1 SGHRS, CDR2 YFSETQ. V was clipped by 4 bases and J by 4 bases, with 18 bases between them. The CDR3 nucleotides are TGCGCCAGCAGCCCCTACGGCCGGGATCCGTACGAGCAGTACTTC. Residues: CASSPYGRDPYEQYF.

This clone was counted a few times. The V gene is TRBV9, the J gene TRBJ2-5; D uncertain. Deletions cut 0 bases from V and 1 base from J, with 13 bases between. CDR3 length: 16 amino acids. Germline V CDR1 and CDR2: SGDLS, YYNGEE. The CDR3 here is CASSVGLMSAQETQYF. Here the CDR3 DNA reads TGTGCCAGCAGCGTAGGGTTGATGTCGGCCCAAGAGACCCAGTACTTC.

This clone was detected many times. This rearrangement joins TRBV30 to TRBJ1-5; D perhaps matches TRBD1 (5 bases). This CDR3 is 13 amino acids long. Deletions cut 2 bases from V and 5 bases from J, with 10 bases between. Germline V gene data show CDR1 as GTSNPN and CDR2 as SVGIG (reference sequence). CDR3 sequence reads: CAWSRGTDQPQHF. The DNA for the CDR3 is TGTGCCTGGAGTCGGGGCACTGATCAGCCCCAGCATTTT. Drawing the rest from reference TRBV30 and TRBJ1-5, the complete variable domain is SQTIHQWPATLVQPVGSPLSLECTVEGTSNPNLYWYRQAAGRGLQLLFYSVGIGQISSEVPQNLSASRPQDRQFILSSKKLLLSDSGFYLCAWSRGTDQPQHFGDGTRLSIL.